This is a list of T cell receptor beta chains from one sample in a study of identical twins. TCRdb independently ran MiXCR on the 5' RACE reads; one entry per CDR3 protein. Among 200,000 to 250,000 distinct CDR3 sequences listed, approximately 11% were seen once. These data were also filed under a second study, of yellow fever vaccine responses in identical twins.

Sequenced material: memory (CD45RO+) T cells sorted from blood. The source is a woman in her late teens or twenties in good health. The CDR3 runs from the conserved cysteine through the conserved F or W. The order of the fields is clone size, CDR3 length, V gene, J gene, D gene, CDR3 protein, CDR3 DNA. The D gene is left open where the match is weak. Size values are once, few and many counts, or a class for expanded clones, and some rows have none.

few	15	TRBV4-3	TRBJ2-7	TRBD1	CASSDTGTGRYEQYF	TGCGCCAGCAGTGATACCGGGACAGGGAGGTACGAGCAGTACTTC
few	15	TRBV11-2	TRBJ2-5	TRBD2	CASSLDLAGVETQYF	TGTGCCAGCAGCTTAGATCTGGCGGGAGTGGAGACCCAGTACTTC
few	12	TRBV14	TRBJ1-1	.	CASRGKGTEAFF	TGTGCCAGCAGGGGAAAAGGCACTGAAGCTTTCTTT
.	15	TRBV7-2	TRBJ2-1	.	CTSRWGSGGKNEQFF	TGTACCAGCCGCTGGGGGAGTGGGGGGAAAAATGAGCAGTTCTTC
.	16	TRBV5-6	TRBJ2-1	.	CASSFYGNTGYNEQFF	TGTGCCAGCAGCTTTTATGGGAATACGGGCTACAATGAGCAGTTCTTC
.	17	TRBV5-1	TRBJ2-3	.	CASSLGPAGASTDTQYF	TGCGCCAGCAGCTTGGGTCCGGCTGGTGCTAGCACAGATACGCAGTATTTT
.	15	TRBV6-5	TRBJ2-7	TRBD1	CASSYTSRGSDEQYF	TGTGCCAGCAGTTACACTTCCAGGGGGAGTGACGAGCAGTACTTC
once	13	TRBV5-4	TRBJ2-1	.	CASSLPPNNEQFF	TGTGCCAGCAGCTTGCCCCCCAACAATGAGCAGTTCTTC
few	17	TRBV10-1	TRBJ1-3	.	CASSDVLGTNSGNTIYF	TGCGCCAGCAGTGACGTTCTCGGGACAAACTCTGGAAACACCATATATTTT
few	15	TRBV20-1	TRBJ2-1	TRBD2	CSGASGGGLYNEQFF	TGCAGTGGGGCCTCTGGCGGGGGGTTGTACAATGAGCAGTTCTTC
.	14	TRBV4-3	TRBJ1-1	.	CASSQLRRDTEAFF	TGCGCCAGCAGCCAACTAAGACGAGACACTGAAGCTTTCTTT
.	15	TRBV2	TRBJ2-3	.	CASSEQGISTDTQYF	TGTGCCAGCAGTGAACAGGGGATAAGCACAGATACGCAGTATTTT
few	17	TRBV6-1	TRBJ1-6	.	CASRPPRTEQLNSPLHF	TGTGCCAGCAGACCCCCCCGGACAGAGCAGCTAAATTCACCCCTCCACTTT
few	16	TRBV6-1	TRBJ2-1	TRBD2	CASVRLAGGEGNEQFF	TGTGCCAGCGTCAGACTAGCGGGGGGGGAGGGCAATGAGCAGTTCTTC
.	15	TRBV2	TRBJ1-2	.	CASSETDSNVYGYTF	TGTGCCAGCAGCGAGACGGACAGTAACGTCTATGGCTACACCTTC
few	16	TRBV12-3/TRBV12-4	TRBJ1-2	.	CASSFDRWVNNYGYTF	TGTGCCAGCAGTTTTGACAGATGGGTGAATAACTATGGCTACACCTTC
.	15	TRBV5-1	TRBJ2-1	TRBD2	CASSLTSGTYNEQLF	TGCGCCAGCAGCTTGACTAGCGGGACCTACAATGAGCAGCTCTTC
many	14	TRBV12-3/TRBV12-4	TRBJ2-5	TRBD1	CASGTGQGKETQYF	TGTGCCAGCGGTACCGGACAGGGAAAAGAGACCCAGTACTTC
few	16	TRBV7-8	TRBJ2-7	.	CASSLGPARESYEQYF	TGTGCCAGCAGCTTAGGTCCGGCTAGGGAGTCCTACGAGCAGTACTTC
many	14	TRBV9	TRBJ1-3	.	CASSPGPGGNTIYF	TGTGCCAGCAGCCCCGGGCCAGGGGGAAACACCATATATTTT